A single sample is the source of the 6 T cell receptor beta chains below, sequenced in a study of T cell repertoires in cytomegalovirus infection. TCRdb used MiXCR to reprocess the reads, holding one entry per CDR3 protein. The table records approximately 750,000 distinct CDR3 sequences, 35% to 45% of them present only once. Material for sequencing was PBMCs. The receptors come from a human donor in good health (CMV status not recorded). Some clones in this sample may be carry-over from other donors' samples.

The chain is built from TRBV7-2 and TRBJ2-7; 8 bases are a match to TRBD2. This CDR3 comprises 15 residues. CDR1 is SGHTA, CDR2 FQGNSA, per germline. The trim removed 6 bases at V and 1 base at J, leaving 8 bases unmatched. Here the CDR3 reads CASRFTGLGSYEQYF. Written as DNA, the CDR3 is TGTGCCAGCAGGTTTACGGGACTAGGGTCCTACGAGCAGTACTTC. The whole variable domain, filled in from reference TRBV7-2 and TRBJ2-7, reads GAGVSQSPSNKVTEKGKDVELRCDPISGHTALYWYRQSLGQGLEFLIYFQGNSAPDKSGLPSDRFSAERTGGSVSTLTIQRTQQEDSAVYLCASRFTGLGSYEQYFGPGTRLTVT.

This clonotype is a singleton in its sample. J is TRBJ2-5 and V is TRBV12-3 or TRBV12-4; D might be TRBD2 (6 bases). The CDR3 runs 14 residues. Trimming shortened V by 6 bases and J by 2 bases, and 13 bases separated the two germline ends. CDR3 sequence (DNA): TGTGCCAGCAGGGCGGGACCGCCGCAAGAGACCCAGTACTTC. It translates to CASRAGPPQETQYF.

The table lists this clonotype with many counts. The chain joins TRBV7-6 to TRBJ1-5, with D tentatively TRBD1 (6 bases). V was cut by 5 bases and J by 3 bases, with 17 bases left in between. CDR3 length equals 16 residues. Germline CDR1 and CDR2: SGHVS and FNYEAQ. CDR3 loop: CASSARTEGANQPQHF. CDR3 DNA: TGTGCCAGCAGCGCCCGGACAGAGGGTGCCAATCAGCCCCAGCATTTT. The full variable domain, rest sourced from reference TRBV7-6 and TRBJ1-5, is GAGVSQSPRYKVTKRGQDVALRCDPISGHVSLYWYRQALGQGPEFLTYFNYEAQQDKSGLPNDRFSAERPEGSISTLTIQRTEQRDSAMYRCASSARTEGANQPQHFGDGTRLSIL.

This chain links TRBV29-1 with TRBJ2-7; tentative D call: TRBD1 (5 bases). Germline CDR1 is SQVTM and CDR2 is ANQGSEA. V was pared by 6 bases and J by 6 bases, with 12 bases between. This CDR3 spans 11 amino acids. CDR3 coding DNA: TGCAGCGTACAAGGGGATGTCGAGCAGTACTTC. Translation: CSVQGDVEQYF.

The gene calls are TRBV12-3 or TRBV12-4 and TRBJ2-3; tentatively, D is TRBD1 or TRBD2 (5 bases each). The CDR3 is 16 amino acids. Between the trimmed V and J ends, which lost 4 bases and 0 bases, there was a span of 14 bases. CDR3 sequence: CASSSGTSASTDTQYF. The CDR3 coding sequence is TGTGCCAGCAGTTCTGGGACCTCCGCTAGCACAGATACGCAGTATTTT.

This sequence joins TRBV20-1 and TRBJ2-7; 8 bases match TRBD2. The CDR3 runs 14 residues. The trim removed 1 base at V and 3 bases at J, leaving 5 bases unmatched. The germline V gene has CDR1 DFQATT and CDR2 SNEGSKA (reference sequence). The CDR3 bases are TGCAGTGCTAGAGTAGCCACTAGCGGCTACGAGCAGTACTTC. Translation: CSARVATSGYEQYF.